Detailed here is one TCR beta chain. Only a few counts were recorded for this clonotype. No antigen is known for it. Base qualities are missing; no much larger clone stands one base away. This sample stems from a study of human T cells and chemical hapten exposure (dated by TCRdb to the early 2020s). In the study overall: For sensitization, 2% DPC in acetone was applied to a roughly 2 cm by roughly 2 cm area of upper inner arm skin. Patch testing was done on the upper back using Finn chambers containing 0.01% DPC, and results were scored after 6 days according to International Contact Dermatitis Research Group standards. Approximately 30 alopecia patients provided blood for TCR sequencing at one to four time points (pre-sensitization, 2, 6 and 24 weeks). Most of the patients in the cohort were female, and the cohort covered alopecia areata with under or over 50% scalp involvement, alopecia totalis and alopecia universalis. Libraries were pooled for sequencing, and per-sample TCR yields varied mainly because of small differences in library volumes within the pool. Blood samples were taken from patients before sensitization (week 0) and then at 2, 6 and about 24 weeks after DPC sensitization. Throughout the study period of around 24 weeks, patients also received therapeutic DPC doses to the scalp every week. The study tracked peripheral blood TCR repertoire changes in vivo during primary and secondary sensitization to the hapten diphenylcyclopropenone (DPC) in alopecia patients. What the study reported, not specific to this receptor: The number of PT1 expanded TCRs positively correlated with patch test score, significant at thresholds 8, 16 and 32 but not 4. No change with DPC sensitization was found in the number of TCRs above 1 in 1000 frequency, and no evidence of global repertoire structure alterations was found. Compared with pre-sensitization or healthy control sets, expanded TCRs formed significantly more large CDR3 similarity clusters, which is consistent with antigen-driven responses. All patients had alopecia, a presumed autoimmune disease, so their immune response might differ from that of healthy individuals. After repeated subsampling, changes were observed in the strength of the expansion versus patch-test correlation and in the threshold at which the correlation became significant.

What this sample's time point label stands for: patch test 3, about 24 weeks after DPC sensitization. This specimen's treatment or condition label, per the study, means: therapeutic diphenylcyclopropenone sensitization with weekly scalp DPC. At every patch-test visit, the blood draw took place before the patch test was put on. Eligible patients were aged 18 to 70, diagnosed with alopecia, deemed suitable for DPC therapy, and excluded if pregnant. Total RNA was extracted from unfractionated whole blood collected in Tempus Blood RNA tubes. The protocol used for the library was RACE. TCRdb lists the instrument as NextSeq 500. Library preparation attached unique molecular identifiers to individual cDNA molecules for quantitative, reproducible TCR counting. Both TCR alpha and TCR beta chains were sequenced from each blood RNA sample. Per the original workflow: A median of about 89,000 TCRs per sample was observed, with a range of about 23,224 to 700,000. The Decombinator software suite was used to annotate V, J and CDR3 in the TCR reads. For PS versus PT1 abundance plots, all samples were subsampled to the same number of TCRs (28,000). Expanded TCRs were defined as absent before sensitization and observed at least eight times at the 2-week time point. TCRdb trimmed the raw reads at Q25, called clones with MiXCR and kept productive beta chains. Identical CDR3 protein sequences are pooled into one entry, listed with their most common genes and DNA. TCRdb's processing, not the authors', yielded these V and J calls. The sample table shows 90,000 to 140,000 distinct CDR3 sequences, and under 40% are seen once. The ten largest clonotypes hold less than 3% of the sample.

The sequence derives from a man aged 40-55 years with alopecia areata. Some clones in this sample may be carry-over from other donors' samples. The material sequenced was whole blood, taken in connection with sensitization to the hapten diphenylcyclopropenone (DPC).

For the CDR3, the sequence is CASSLTSTGLETQYF. The DNA sequence is given as TGTGCCAGCAGTTTAACCTCAACCGGTTTGGAGACCCAGTACTTC. Recombination linked TRBV27 to TRBJ2-5; confidence is insufficient to name the D gene. The germline V gene (reference sequence) gives CDR1 as MNHEY and CDR2 as SMNVEV. Trimming removed 2 bases from V and 5 bases from J, leaving 15 bases between the germline ends. The CDR3 starts with the cysteine, ends with the phenylalanine, and has 15 residues. Only CDR3 DNA remains: 45 bases, in frame from the first base.